What follows are 19 T cell receptor beta chains derived from one specimen sequenced in a study of blood T cell repertoires in COVID-19. The table came from immunoSEQ multiplex PCR; TCRdb's copy has only in-frame clones and leaves some out. The data show some 340,000 clones, over 90% seen once. Source material: PBMCs or T cells enriched from blood (not recorded which). Receptors originate from a woman aged 25 to 45 who had been exposed to COVID-19.

The J gene is TRBJ2-6, the V gene TRBV9; 7 nucleotides match TRBD1. Germline V gives CDR1 SGDLS, CDR2 YYNGEE. J gave up 4 bases and V 1 base, and 2 bases lay outside the gene matches. There are 15 residues in the CDR3. The CDR3 spells CASSVRGQGANVLTF. The CDR3 bases are TGTGCCAGCAGCGTAAGGGGGCAAGGGGCCAACGTCCTGACTTTC.

The J gene is TRBJ2-2, the V gene TRBV6-2 or TRBV6-3, with 8 bases that match TRBD1. The CDR3 is 17 residues long. With V trimmed by 4 bases and J by 3 bases, 10 bases remained unmatched. From germline, CDR1 is MNHEY and CDR2 SVGEGT. CDR3 coding DNA: TGTGCCAGCAGTTGGCTTCGACAGGGGACCTACACCGGGGAGCTGTTTTTT. The encoded protein is CASSWLRQGTYTGELFF.

This clone is a singleton in its sample. V is TRBV11-1 and J is TRBJ1-2; 7 positions match TRBD1. The CDR3 spans 14 residues. Germline V gene lookup returns CDR1 SGHAT and CDR2 FQDESV (reference sequence). V lost 5 bases and J lost 5; bases outside the gene matches: 8. Here the CDR3 DNA reads TGTGCCAGCAGCCCAGGGACAGTAGAGTATGGCTACACCTTC. Residues: CASSPGTVEYGYTF. Variable domain in full (rest from reference TRBV11-1 and TRBJ1-2): EAEVAQSPRYKITEKSQAVAFWCDPISGHATLYWYRQILGQGPELLVQFQDESVVDDSQLPKDRFSAERLKGVDSTLKIQPAELGDSAMYLCASSPGTVEYGYTFGSGTRLTVV.

This chain links TRBV6-5 with TRBJ1-1, with a weak D call TRBD1 (5 bases). From germline, CDR1 is MNHEY and CDR2 SVGAGI. The CDR3 sequence is 16 residues long. V gave up 1 base and J gave up 1 base, with 13 bases separating them. The CDR3, as DNA: TGTGCCAGCAGTTACTTAAAGAGGCAGGGGAACACTGAAGCTTTCTTT. This translates into CASSYLKRQGNTEAFF.

J is TRBJ2-7 and V is TRBV18; D not certain. V was clipped by 3 bases and J by 0 bases, with 6 bases between them. The CDR3 length is 13 residues. Germline V lookup: CDR1 KGHSH, CDR2 LQKENI. The CDR3 is CASSPTFSYEQYF. In DNA form, the CDR3 reads TGTGCCAGCTCACCGACATTCTCCTACGAGCAGTACTTC.

The chain recombines TRBV5-1 with TRBJ2-6; 13 positions agree with TRBD2. Germline V gene data show CDR1 as SGHRS and CDR2 as YFSETQ. J gave up 5 bases and V 0 bases, and 8 bases lay outside the gene matches. This CDR3 has 19 residues. The CDR3 DNA follows: TGCGCCAGCAGCTTGGGGACTAGCGGGGGCCTTTATCGGGCCAACGTCCTGACTTTC. Encoded protein: CASSLGTSGGLYRANVLTF.

This clone has more than one count but fewer than ten. The rearrangement uses TRBV5-6 and TRBJ1-5; TRBD1 matches at 9 bases. CDR1 is SGHDT and CDR2 is YYEEEE in the germline V gene. The CDR3 has 17 amino acids. V was clipped by 2 bases and J by 1 base; unmatched bases: 7. The CDR3 is CASSFWTGAVSNQPQHF. As DNA, the CDR3 is TGTGCCAGCAGCTTCTGGACAGGGGCAGTGAGCAATCAGCCCCAGCATTTT.

The chain recombines TRBV5-1 with TRBJ1-5; D possibly corresponds to TRBD1 (5 bases). This CDR3 spans 15 amino acids. Deletions cut 4 bases from V and 2 bases from J, with 13 bases between. Per germline, CDR1 SGHRS and CDR2 YFSETQ. The CDR3 bases are TGCGCCAGCAGCAAGTCAGGGAGGGGCAATCAGCCCCAGCATTTT. Amino acids: CASSKSGRGNQPQHF.

The CDR3: CASSPLDSLGQYF. DNA for the CDR3: TGTGCCAGCAGCCCCTTGGACAGCCTCGGGCAGTACTTC. This chain joins TRBV7-9 and TRBJ2-7; maybe TRBD1 (6 bases). The V gene's germline CDR1 is SEHNR and CDR2 FQNEAQ (reference sequence). The CDR3 is made up of 13 amino acids. Trimming removed 5 bases at V and 9 bases at J, with 17 bases between.

V gene TRBV7-8 combines with J gene TRBJ2-1, with 8 bases that match TRBD1. Germline V gene data show CDR1 as SGHVS and CDR2 as FQNEAQ. V trimming: 5 bases; J trimming: 9 bases; junction bases outside the gene matches: 6. The CDR3 is 13 amino acids. CDR3 in DNA: TGTGCCAGCAGCCGACAGGGGTTCCTTGAGCAGTTCTTC. Its protein is CASSRQGFLEQFF. The full variable domain, its missing parts supplied by reference TRBV7-8 and TRBJ2-1, is GAGVSQSPRYKVAKRGQDVALRCDPISGHVSLFWYQQALGQGPEFLTYFQNEAQLDKSGLPSDRFFAERPEGSVSTLKIQRTQQEDSAVYLCASSRQGFLEQFFGPGTRLTVL.

Only one count was recorded for this clone. The J gene is TRBJ2-5, the V gene TRBV6-1, with a tentative D call TRBD1 (6 bases). Germline CDR1 MNHNS, CDR2 SASEGT. The ends were cut back, 2 bases at V and 7 bases at J, with 17 bases in the middle. The CDR3 has 15 residues. The DNA for the CDR3 is TGTGCCAGCAGTGAACTGGACAGTCGATCAGGGACCCAGTACTTC. Protein sequence: CASSELDSRSGTQYF.

This clone has just one count. The chain carries TRBV7-6 and TRBJ2-2, with 7 positions matching TRBD2. Germline CDR1 reads SGHVS; CDR2 reads FNYEAQ. The length of the CDR3 is 16 residues. V trimming: 5 bases; J trimming: 4 bases; junction bases outside the gene matches: 10. CDR3: CASSRPGGLGTGELFF. Here the CDR3 DNA reads TGTGCCAGCAGCCGGCCCGGGGGGTTGGGCACCGGGGAGCTGTTTTTT.

This chain uses TRBV7-3 with TRBJ1-1; 7 nucleotides line up with TRBD1. Germline V gene sequence: CDR1 SGHTA, CDR2 FQGTGA. CDR3 length equals 13 residues. V lost 5 bases to trimming and J lost 5 bases; unmatched junction nucleotides: 5. As DNA, the CDR3 is TGTGCCAGCAGCCCGAACAGGGGAACTGAAGCTTTCTTT. Translated, it gives CASSPNRGTEAFF. Drawing the rest from reference TRBV7-3 and TRBJ1-1, the complete variable domain is GAGVSQTPSNKVTEKGKYVELRCDPISGHTALYWYRQSLGQGPEFLIYFQGTGAADDSGLPNDRFFAVRPEGSVSTLKIQRTERGDSAVYLCASSPNRGTEAFFGQGTRLTVV.

The chain links TRBV6-2 or TRBV6-3 to TRBJ2-7; D is perhaps TRBD2 (5 bases). Trimming left V 4 bases short and J 5 bases short, with 9 bases between. CDR3 length: 12 residues. The germline CDR1 and CDR2 sequences are MNHEY and SVGEGT. CDR3 in amino acids: CASSLDGDEQYF. CDR3 sequence (DNA): TGTGCCAGCAGTTTGGACGGGGACGAGCAGTACTTC.

This chain uses TRBV5-1 with TRBJ2-3; 13 nucleotides align to TRBD2. Trimming removed 4 bases from V and 2 bases from J; junction bases left unmatched: 7. CDR1 and CDR2 from the germline V gene are SGHRS and YFSETQ. The CDR3 runs to 17 residues. The DNA of the CDR3 is TGCGCCAGCAGCCGGACTAGCGGGGGTGTCCTCACAGATACGCAGTATTTT. Encoded protein: CASSRTSGGVLTDTQYF. Full variable domain (outside the CDR3, taken from reference TRBV5-1 and TRBJ2-3): KAGVTQTPRYLIKTRGQQVTLSCSPISGHRSVSWYQQTPGQGLQFLFEYFSETQRNKGNFPGRFSGRQFSNSRSEMNVSTLELGDSALYLCASSRTSGGVLTDTQYFGPGTRLTVL.

This chain joins TRBV5-1 and TRBJ1-1, with TRBD1 identical over 9 bases. The germline V gene encodes CDR1 SGHRS and CDR2 YFSETQ. The length of the CDR3 is 18 residues. V dropped 4 bases and J dropped 0; count of bases not matched to a gene: 13. The CDR3 coding sequence is TGCGCCAGCAGCCGGGGGACAGGGTTAGACCGGGTGAACACTGAAGCTTTCTTT. It yields the protein CASSRGTGLDRVNTEAFF.

The rearrangement uses TRBV18 and TRBJ1-2; tentative D call: TRBD1 (5 bases). V lost 3 bases to trimming and J lost 2 bases, with 16 bases between them. The CDR3 has 16 residues. Germline CDR1 and CDR2: KGHSH and LQKENI. The CDR3 loop is CASSPSQGLKNYGYTF. For the CDR3, the DNA is TGTGCCAGCTCACCCTCCCAGGGACTGAAGAACTATGGCTACACCTTC.

J is TRBJ2-1 and V is TRBV5-6, with D unresolved. This CDR3 has 17 amino acids. Trimming cost V 1 base and J 0 bases, with 14 bases left between them. Looked up from germline, CDR1 is SGHDT and CDR2 is YYEEEE. The CDR3 protein is CASSLLENSVSYNEQFF. The DNA of the CDR3 is TGTGCCAGCAGCTTGTTAGAGAATTCTGTCTCCTACAATGAGCAGTTCTTC. The complete variable domain, with remaining parts taken from reference TRBV5-6 and TRBJ2-1, reads DAGVTQSPTHLIKTRGQQVTLRCSPKSGHDTVSWYQQALGQGPQFIFQYYEEEERQRGNFPDRFSGHQFPNYSSELNVNALLLGDSALYLCASSLLENSVSYNEQFFGPGTRLTVL.

The rearrangement links TRBV5-1 to TRBJ1-1, with TRBD1 matching over 12 bases. Looked up from germline, CDR1 is SGHRS and CDR2 is YFSETQ. The CDR3 totals 14 residues. Trimming cost V 3 bases and J 4 bases; bases outside gene matches: 1. The CDR3 is CASSSGQGATEAFF. CDR3 in DNA: TGCGCCAGCAGCTCGGGACAGGGGGCCACTGAAGCTTTCTTT. Drawing the rest from reference TRBV5-1 and TRBJ1-1, the complete variable domain is KAGVTQTPRYLIKTRGQQVTLSCSPISGHRSVSWYQQTPGQGLQFLFEYFSETQRNKGNFPGRFSGRQFSNSRSEMNVSTLELGDSALYLCASSSGQGATEAFFGQGTRLTVV.